These T cell receptor beta chains were read from a single sample in a study of control samples from healthy donors and cancer patients. The table came from immunoSEQ multiplex PCR; TCRdb's copy has only in-frame clones and leaves some out. The repertoire consists of over 100,000 clones, with approximately 90% occurring once and the leading ten covering roughly 4%. Material for sequencing was blood. The receptor set was obtained from a human donor in good health. The donor label of this sample is uncertain. CDR3s include the opening cysteine and the closing phenylalanine or tryptophan. Fields, in order: CDR3 DNA, CDR3 protein, clone size, J gene, V gene, D gene. The D gene is left open where the match is weak. Clone size, where shown, is once, few, many, or a class for clones that have expanded.

CDR3 DNA: TGTGCCAGCACCCAGAGGACAGGGTTCTTCGAAGGCTACACCTTC; CDR3 protein: CASTQRTGFFEGYTF; clone size: -; J gene: TRBJ1-2; V gene: TRBV28; D gene: TRBD1
CDR3 DNA: TGTGCCAGCAGCCATTCGGACACAGCATACACTGAAGCTTTCTTT; CDR3 protein: CASSHSDTAYTEAFF; clone size: -; J gene: TRBJ1-1; V gene: TRBV3-1/TRBV3-2; D gene: -
CDR3 DNA: TGTGCCAGCAGTCCCCAACTCGTCTCGGGGGCCAACGTCCTGACTTTC; CDR3 protein: CASSPQLVSGANVLTF; clone size: -; J gene: TRBJ2-6; V gene: TRBV5-4; D gene: -
CDR3 DNA: TGTGCCAGCAGCCCGGACAGGTCTGGACCTGGAAACACCATATATTTT; CDR3 protein: CASSPDRSGPGNTIYF; clone size: -; J gene: TRBJ1-3; V gene: TRBV5-4; D gene: TRBD1
CDR3 DNA: TGCAGTGCTCCGATTCAAGAGACCCAGTACTTC; CDR3 protein: CSAPIQETQYF; clone size: -; J gene: TRBJ2-5; V gene: TRBV20-1; D gene: -
CDR3 DNA: TGTGCCAGCAGTGCCCGTGCCAGTACAAACTATGGCTACACCTTC; CDR3 protein: CASSARASTNYGYTF; clone size: -; J gene: TRBJ1-2; V gene: TRBV2; D gene: -
CDR3 DNA: TGTGCCAGCTCCCAATCCCCGTTACAGGGCCATTATGGCTACACCTTC; CDR3 protein: CASSQSPLQGHYGYTF; clone size: once; J gene: TRBJ1-2; V gene: TRBV18; D gene: -
CDR3 DNA: TGTGCCAGCAGCTTAGCGCAGCGGGGGGTCCTTCCGGCCGGCACAGATACGCAGTATTTT; CDR3 protein: CASSLAQRGVLPAGTDTQYF; clone size: -; J gene: TRBJ2-3; V gene: TRBV7-2; D gene: TRBD2
CDR3 DNA: TGTGCCAGCAGTTTAGACAGCCTCCTTTATGGAAACACCATATATTTT; CDR3 protein: CASSLDSLLYGNTIYF; clone size: -; J gene: TRBJ1-3; V gene: TRBV6-5; D gene: -
CDR3 DNA: TGTGCCAGCAGCTCAGACAACTCTGGAAACACCATATATTTT; CDR3 protein: CASSSDNSGNTIYF; clone size: once; J gene: TRBJ1-3; V gene: TRBV11-2; D gene: -
CDR3 DNA: TGTGCCAGCAGTGAACTGGAAAACACTGAAGCTTTCTTT; CDR3 protein: CASSELENTEAFF; clone size: -; J gene: TRBJ1-1; V gene: TRBV2; D gene: -
CDR3 DNA: TGTGCCAGCAGTTTAGCGGGGGATGAAGCTTTCTTT; CDR3 protein: CASSLAGDEAFF; clone size: -; J gene: TRBJ1-1; V gene: TRBV27; D gene: -
CDR3 DNA: TGTGCCAGCAGCTTTATTTCAGAGGTGCTGCGGACAGCATACAATGAGCAGTTCTTC; CDR3 protein: CASSFISEVLRTAYNEQFF; clone size: -; J gene: TRBJ2-1; V gene: TRBV13; D gene: -
CDR3 DNA: TGTGCCAGCAGTTACGTATCGGGGGGATACACAGATACGCAGTATTTT; CDR3 protein: CASSYVSGGYTDTQYF; clone size: -; J gene: TRBJ2-3; V gene: TRBV6-5; D gene: TRBD2
CDR3 DNA: TGTGCCAGCAGCCAAGAAGCCAGCACAGATACGCAGTATTTT; CDR3 protein: CASSQEASTDTQYF; clone size: -; J gene: TRBJ2-3; V gene: TRBV3-1/TRBV3-2; D gene: -
CDR3 DNA: TGTGCCAGCAGCTTCAACCGGAACTCCTACGAGCAGTACTTC; CDR3 protein: CASSFNRNSYEQYF; clone size: -; J gene: TRBJ2-7; V gene: TRBV7-9; D gene: -
CDR3 DNA: TGTGCCAGCAGTGAGGGCCCTCGGGGGACCCAGTACTTC; CDR3 protein: CASSEGPRGTQYF; clone size: -; J gene: TRBJ2-5; V gene: TRBV6-1; D gene: -
CDR3 DNA: TGTGCCAGCAGTGAAAGAGAAGGGTGGGGCTACACCTTC; CDR3 protein: CASSEREGWGYTF; clone size: -; J gene: TRBJ1-2; V gene: TRBV6-1; D gene: -
CDR3 DNA: TGCGCCAGCAGCTTGGGGGCGGGGGCGCGGACTGAAGCTTTCTTT; CDR3 protein: CASSLGAGARTEAFF; clone size: -; J gene: TRBJ1-1; V gene: TRBV5-1; D gene: -
CDR3 DNA: TGTGCCAGCAGTTACGGTCAGCCCCAGCATTTT; CDR3 protein: CASSYGQPQHF; clone size: few; J gene: TRBJ1-5; V gene: TRBV2; D gene: -
CDR3 DNA: TGTGCCAGCAGTTTCGGGGACTACGAGCAGTACTTC; CDR3 protein: CASSFGDYEQYF; clone size: -; J gene: TRBJ2-7; V gene: TRBV12-3/TRBV12-4; D gene: -
CDR3 DNA: TGTGCCAGCAGTTACGCAGCCTACGAGCAGTACTTC; CDR3 protein: CASSYAAYEQYF; clone size: -; J gene: TRBJ2-7; V gene: TRBV6-6; D gene: -
CDR3 DNA: TGTGCCAGTATGAGTCTCCTGGGTTTTTGGACTGAAGCTTTCTTT; CDR3 protein: CASMSLLGFWTEAFF; clone size: -; J gene: TRBJ1-1; V gene: TRBV19; D gene: -
CDR3 DNA: TGTGCCAGTAGTATAGCTTCGGGTAGCAATCAGCCCCAGCATTTT; CDR3 protein: CASSIASGSNQPQHF; clone size: -; J gene: TRBJ1-5; V gene: TRBV19; D gene: -
CDR3 DNA: TGTGCCATTGAGGGAAGGAACTATGGCTACACCTTC; CDR3 protein: CAIEGRNYGYTF; clone size: -; J gene: TRBJ1-2; V gene: TRBV28; D gene: -
CDR3 DNA: TGTGCCAGCAGACCTGTTGGGGGCAGGGGGTCCTACAATGAGCAGTTCTTC; CDR3 protein: CASRPVGGRGSYNEQFF; clone size: once; J gene: TRBJ2-1; V gene: TRBV7-2; D gene: TRBD1
CDR3 DNA: TGTGCCAGCAGTGAATTCCAGTTCACTGAAGCTTTCTTT; CDR3 protein: CASSEFQFTEAFF; clone size: -; J gene: TRBJ1-1; V gene: TRBV6-1; D gene: -
CDR3 DNA: TGTGCCAGCCCTAAAAGAGGAGCGAACACTGAAGCTTTCTTT; CDR3 protein: CASPKRGANTEAFF; clone size: -; J gene: TRBJ1-1; V gene: TRBV6-5; D gene: -
CDR3 DNA: TGTGCCAGCAGTTACTCGAGCCCTCCTTATGGCTACACCTTC; CDR3 protein: CASSYSSPPYGYTF; clone size: -; J gene: TRBJ1-2; V gene: TRBV6-5; D gene: -
CDR3 DNA: TGTGCCAGCAGCGTACTGAGGGACGGACGGAATAATTCACCCCTCCACTTT; CDR3 protein: CASSVLRDGRNNSPLHF; clone size: -; J gene: TRBJ1-6; V gene: TRBV21-1; D gene: -
CDR3 DNA: TGTGCCAGCAGCCAACCCGGACAGGGGAATGAAAAACTGTTTTTT; CDR3 protein: CASSQPGQGNEKLFF; clone size: -; J gene: TRBJ1-4; V gene: TRBV3-1/TRBV3-2; D gene: TRBD1
CDR3 DNA: TGTGCCAGCAGCTTAGATGATGCCGGAGGCACAGATACGCAGTATTTT; CDR3 protein: CASSLDDAGGTDTQYF; clone size: -; J gene: TRBJ2-3; V gene: TRBV7-6; D gene: -
CDR3 DNA: TGTGCCAGTAGTGTAGTAGGGATTGTTGATCAGCCCCAGCATTTT; CDR3 protein: CASSVVGIVDQPQHF; clone size: -; J gene: TRBJ1-5; V gene: TRBV19; D gene: -
CDR3 DNA: TGCGCCAGCAGCAACAAGACAGGTCGGTCTCGCTACACCTTC; CDR3 protein: CASSNKTGRSRYTF; clone size: -; J gene: TRBJ1-2; V gene: TRBV5-1; D gene: -
CDR3 DNA: TGTGCCAGCAGCTCCGGGCCGGCTGGTAGCGGGTTGAATGAGCAGTTCTTC; CDR3 protein: CASSSGPAGSGLNEQFF; clone size: -; J gene: TRBJ2-1; V gene: TRBV7-8; D gene: TRBD2
CDR3 DNA: TGTGCCAGCAGCTCCACTGGGGGGTATAATTCACCCCTCCACTTT; CDR3 protein: CASSSTGGYNSPLHF; clone size: -; J gene: TRBJ1-6; V gene: TRBV6-5; D gene: -
CDR3 DNA: TGTGCCAGCAGGACAGGGTCTGGAAACACCATATATTTT; CDR3 protein: CASRTGSGNTIYF; clone size: -; J gene: TRBJ1-3; V gene: TRBV7-9; D gene: TRBD1
CDR3 DNA: TGTGCCAGCAGCCTGGGACAGCGGGGAGGCTACACCTTC; CDR3 protein: CASSLGQRGGYTF; clone size: -; J gene: TRBJ1-2; V gene: TRBV5-6; D gene: TRBD1
CDR3 DNA: TGTGCCAGCAGCGCCCAGGCACAAGAGACCCAGTACTTC; CDR3 protein: CASSAQAQETQYF; clone size: once; J gene: TRBJ2-5; V gene: TRBV13; D gene: -
CDR3 DNA: TGTGCCAGCAAAATCGGGACAGGCTTTTGGCCCCAGCATTTT; CDR3 protein: CASKIGTGFWPQHF; clone size: -; J gene: TRBJ1-5; V gene: TRBV2; D gene: TRBD1
CDR3 DNA: TGTGCCTGGAGTGCCAGCACCTACGAGCAGTACTTC; CDR3 protein: CAWSASTYEQYF; clone size: -; J gene: TRBJ2-7; V gene: TRBV30; D gene: -
CDR3 DNA: TGTGCCAGCAGTGAGAACTGGGACTATGGCTACACCTTC; CDR3 protein: CASSENWDYGYTF; clone size: -; J gene: TRBJ1-2; V gene: TRBV2; D gene: -
CDR3 DNA: TGTGCCAGCAGGCACCTCAGGGGCGCGGCTTTGACTGAAGCTTTCTTT; CDR3 protein: CASRHLRGAALTEAFF; clone size: once; J gene: TRBJ1-1; V gene: TRBV5-5; D gene: -
CDR3 DNA: TGTGCCAGCAGTTACTCTCCTTTGCCAGTTTCCTACGAGCAGTACTTC; CDR3 protein: CASSYSPLPVSYEQYF; clone size: -; J gene: TRBJ2-7; V gene: TRBV6-6; D gene: -
CDR3 DNA: TGTGCCACCAGCAGTGGACCGGGGGCCCAAGAGACCCAGTACTTC; CDR3 protein: CATSSGPGAQETQYF; clone size: -; J gene: TRBJ2-5; V gene: TRBV15; D gene: -
CDR3 DNA: TGTGCTAGTGGTTTGGTTCGGACCCCCGATGAGCAGTTCTTC; CDR3 protein: CASGLVRTPDEQFF; clone size: -; J gene: TRBJ2-1; V gene: TRBV12-5; D gene: -
CDR3 DNA: TGTGCCAGCAGTCCAGGGATTCATGAGCAGTTCTTC; CDR3 protein: CASSPGIHEQFF; clone size: -; J gene: TRBJ2-1; V gene: TRBV6-2/TRBV6-3; D gene: -
CDR3 DNA: TGTGCCTGGAGTGGTCACAGGGTGAGCGAGCAGTACTTC; CDR3 protein: CAWSGHRVSEQYF; clone size: few; J gene: TRBJ2-7; V gene: TRBV30; D gene: -
CDR3 DNA: TGTGCCACCAGTAAGGGGACCTATGGCTACACCTTC; CDR3 protein: CATSKGTYGYTF; clone size: -; J gene: TRBJ1-2; V gene: TRBV24-1; D gene: -